This T cell receptor (beta chain) comes out of a study of T cell repertoires in cytomegalovirus infection. Study overall: Based on public TCR beta signatures, there were indications of CMV infection and of a matching HLA type. Whole-study results and caveats: Carriage of CMV together with the relevant HLA was identifiable through cumulative public TCR beta family frequency. HLA-C-restricted, CMV-specific TCR beta clonotypes were dominant ex vivo.

MiXCR, run by TCRdb on the reads, gives a single entry per CDR3 protein. The table has about 130,000 distinct CDR3 sequences, 7.5% to 9% seen once. CDR1 and CDR2 from the germline V gene are DFQATT and SNEGSKA (reference sequence). The germline V and J ends were trimmed by 0 bases and 4 bases, with 13 bases remaining between them. This CDR3 is built from 15 residues. Comment on this clonotype: Antigen unknown.

The sample comprised PBMCs. The clonotype comes from a human donor in good health (CMV status not recorded). Some clones in this sample may be carry-over from other donors' samples. The rearrangement links TRBV20-1 to TRBJ2-1; a possible D gene is TRBD2 (6 bases). CDR3: CSARDMGGLYNEQFF. CDR3 DNA: TGCAGTGCTAGAGATATGGGGGGACTTTACAATGAGCAGTTCTTC.